This TCR beta chain was documented in a study of blood T cell repertoires in COVID-19. Overall study context: Samples taken during acute and convalescent COVID-19 were collected in the United States, Italy and Spain. Sample material is recorded as cDNA or gDNA derived from T cells, B-cell-depleted T cells, or PBMCs.

To note about this clone: At one end, the junction sequence differs from germline, possibly due to a read error.

Authors' methods: Nucleated cell number was recorded as an estimate derived from reference gene primer amplification. Sequencing used immunoSEQ multiplex PCR; TCRdb keeps in-frame clones, though not all of them. V, J and clone size were drawn from that table, and D and trimming were deduced from the DNA. This table has roughly 28,000 clones, roughly nine tenths appearing once. The sequence came from a human donor with acute or convalescent COVID-19. The donor label of this sample is uncertain. Material for sequencing was peripheral blood.

DNA for the CDR3: TGCGCCACCAGTGCCCTCGGGACAGGGGCCTCCGGGGAGCTGTTTTTT. Its protein is CATSALGTGASGELFF. The V call is TRBV10-1, the J call TRBJ2-2; 10 bases align to TRBD1. The CDR3 is 16 amino acids. Germline V gene data show CDR1 as WNHNN and CDR2 as SYGVQD (reference sequence).